This passage covers 10 T cell receptor beta chains from one sample sequenced in a study of T cells after yellow fever vaccination. One entry per CDR3 protein results from TCRdb running MiXCR on the 5' RACE reads. Among a few hundred thousand distinct CDR3 sequences listed, around 20% were seen once. The sample in question was PBMCs, obtained before the yellow fever booster vaccination. These TCRs come from a man aged 18 to 29 who received the YFV17D yellow fever vaccine.

V usage is TRBV28 and J usage is TRBJ1-4, with D possibly matching TRBD1 (5 bases). CDR1 is MDHEN and CDR2 is SYDVKM in the germline V gene. The V gene lost 3 bases and the J gene lost 8 bases, with 13 bases spanning the gap. The length of the CDR3 is 14 residues. CDR3 nucleotides: TGTGCCAGCAGTTTTGGAGGGACGAAGGAAAAACTGTTTTTT. Residues: CASSFGGTKEKLFF.

This clonotype was counted ten times or more. This sequence joins TRBV29-1 and TRBJ1-1; D is unresolved. The CDR3 length is 12 residues. Trimming shortened V by 4 bases and J by 0 bases, and 6 bases separated the two germline ends. Germline V gene lookup returns CDR1 SQVTM and CDR2 ANQGSEA. The CDR3 nucleotides read TGCAGCGTTGGGAGCATGAACACTGAAGCTTTCTTT. Translated, it gives CSVGSMNTEAFF.

V and J are TRBV12-3 or TRBV12-4 and TRBJ2-3, with TRBD2 matching over 12 bases. The CDR3 is 14 residues long. V shed 6 bases and J 4 bases; nucleotides not matched to a gene: 2. The CDR3 reads CASRGLAGADTQYF. The CDR3 nucleotides are TGTGCCAGCAGGGGACTAGCGGGCGCAGATACGCAGTATTTT.

The chain combines TRBV20-1 with TRBJ1-1, with D possibly TRBD1 on 5 matching bases. Germline V gives CDR1 DFQATT, CDR2 SNEGSKA (reference sequence). This CDR3 is 12 amino acids long. V lost 6 bases, J lost 1 base, and 9 bases lay in between. In nucleotides, the CDR3 is TGCAGTGCAACGACAGCGAACACTGAAGCTTTCTTT. It is translated as CSATTANTEAFF.

The chain is built from TRBV4-3 and TRBJ2-1; 7 bases agree with TRBD1. This CDR3 has 17 amino acids. V trimming: 0 bases; J trimming: 4 bases; junction bases outside the gene matches: 9. CDR1 and CDR2 (germline): LGHNA, YSLEER. CDR3 sequence: CASSQEADRRRYNEQFF. In nucleotides, the CDR3 is TGCGCCAGCAGCCAAGAAGCGGACAGGCGAAGATACAATGAGCAGTTCTTC.

This clonotype was seen a few times. This chain joins TRBV7-2 and TRBJ2-5, with 11 bases aligning to TRBD1. Germline CDR1 is SGHTA and CDR2 is FQGNSA. This CDR3 has 15 residues. V dropped 5 bases and J dropped 4; count of bases not matched to a gene: 6. The CDR3 sequence: CASSPGTGGPETQYF. For the CDR3, the DNA is TGTGCCAGCAGCCCCGGGACAGGGGGTCCAGAGACCCAGTACTTC.

The rearrangement links TRBV5-1 to TRBJ1-3; D is uncertain. The CDR3 has 13 amino acids. Germline CDR1 and CDR2: SGHRS and YFSETQ. Deletions cut 5 bases from V and 4 bases from J, with 10 bases between. CDR3 sequence: CASRERAGNTIYF. The CDR3 region has the DNA TGCGCCAGCAGGGAGAGAGCAGGAAACACCATATATTTT.

The chain recombines TRBV12-3 or TRBV12-4 with TRBJ2-2; D could derive from TRBD1 or TRBD2 (5 bases each). Trimming stripped 4 bases from V and 2 bases from J, with 8 bases between. This CDR3 region has 14 residues. The CDR3 here is CASSWDHNTGELFF. CDR3 coding DNA: TGTGCCAGCAGTTGGGACCACAACACCGGGGAGCTGTTTTTT.

A few counts support this clonotype. J is TRBJ2-4 and V is TRBV5-1; either TRBD1 or TRBD2 may supply D (5 bases each). V was pared by 7 bases and J by 2 bases, with 16 bases between. CDR1 is SGHRS and CDR2 is YFSETQ in the germline V gene. The CDR3 extends over 15 amino acids. The CDR3 DNA sequence: TGCGCCAGCTCCCCTGGAGGACATTCCAAAAACATTCAGTACTTC. It encodes CASSPGGHSKNIQYF.

This rearrangement joins TRBV2 to TRBJ1-3; possibly TRBD1 for D (6 bases). There are 14 residues in the CDR3. CDR1 SNHLY and CDR2 FYNNEI come from the germline V gene. Deletions cut 9 bases from V and 0 bases from J, with 12 bases between. The CDR3 protein is CARNRASSGNTIYF. CDR3 nucleotides: TGTGCCAGAAACAGGGCCAGCTCTGGAAACACCATATATTTT.